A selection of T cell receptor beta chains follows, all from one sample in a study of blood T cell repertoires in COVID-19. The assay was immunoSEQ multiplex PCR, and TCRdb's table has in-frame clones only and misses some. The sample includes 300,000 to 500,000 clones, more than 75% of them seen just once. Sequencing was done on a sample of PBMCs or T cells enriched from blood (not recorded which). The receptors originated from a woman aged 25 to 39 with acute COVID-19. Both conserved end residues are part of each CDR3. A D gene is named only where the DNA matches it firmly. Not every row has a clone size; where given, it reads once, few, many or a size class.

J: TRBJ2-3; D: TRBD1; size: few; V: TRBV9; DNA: TGTGCCAGCAGCCCTTCTGGGACAGGGGTAGATACGCAGTATTTT; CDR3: CASSPSGTGVDTQYF
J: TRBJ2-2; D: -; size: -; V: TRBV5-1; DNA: TGCGCCAGCAGCCTGGGGGGCATCGGGGAGCTGTTTTTT; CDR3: CASSLGGIGELFF
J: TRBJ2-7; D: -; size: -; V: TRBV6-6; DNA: TGTGCCAGCAGAGGGGGTACAGGACAGACCTACGAGCAGTACTTC; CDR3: CASRGGTGQTYEQYF
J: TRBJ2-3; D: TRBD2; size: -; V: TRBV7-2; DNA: TGTGCCAGCAGCTTACGGAGCGGGGGGGCGGCAGATACGCAGTATTTT; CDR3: CASSLRSGGAADTQYF
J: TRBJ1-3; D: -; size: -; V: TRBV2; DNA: TGTGCCAGCAGTGATCCAGGGGCCATCTCTGGAAACACCATATATTTT; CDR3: CASSDPGAISGNTIYF
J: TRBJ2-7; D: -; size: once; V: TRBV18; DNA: TGTGCCAGCTCACCAGGCAGGGGCCCCTACGAGCAGTACTTC; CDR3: CASSPGRGPYEQYF
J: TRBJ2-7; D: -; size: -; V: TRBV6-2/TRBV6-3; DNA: TGTGCCAGCAGTAGAGACTATGAGCAGTACTTC; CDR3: CASSRDYEQYF
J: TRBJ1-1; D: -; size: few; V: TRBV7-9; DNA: TGTGCCAGCAGCTCCCCGCTAGCGAACACTGAAGCTTTCTTT; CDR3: CASSSPLANTEAFF
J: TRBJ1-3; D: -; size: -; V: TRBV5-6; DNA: TGTGCCAGCAGCTTGACGAGGAACTCTGGAAACACCATATATTTT; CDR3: CASSLTRNSGNTIYF
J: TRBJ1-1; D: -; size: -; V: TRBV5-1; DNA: TGCGCCAGCAGCTTGGACGGCAGGGTCACTGAAGCTTTCTTT; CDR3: CASSLDGRVTEAFF
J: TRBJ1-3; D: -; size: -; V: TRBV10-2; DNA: TGCGCCAGCAGAAGCGGGATCCTGCCTTCTGGAAACACCATATATTTT; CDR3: CASRSGILPSGNTIYF
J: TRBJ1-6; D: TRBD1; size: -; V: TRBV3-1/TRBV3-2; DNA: TGTGCCAGCAGCCCCCGGACAGGTCTTGGAAATTCACCCCTCCACTTT; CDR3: CASSPRTGLGNSPLHF
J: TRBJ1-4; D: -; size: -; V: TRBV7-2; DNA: TGTGCCAGCAGCGCCGGAGGTGAAAAACTGTTTTTT; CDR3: CASSAGGEKLFF
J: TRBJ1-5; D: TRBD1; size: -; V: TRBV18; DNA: TGTGCCAGCTCGCCCCAGGGGGATCAGCCCCAGCATTTT; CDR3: CASSPQGDQPQHF
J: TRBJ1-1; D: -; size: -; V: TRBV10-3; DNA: TGTGCCATCAGTGAGTCTGCGGGGCTGGGCACTGAAGCTTTCTTT; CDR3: CAISESAGLGTEAFF
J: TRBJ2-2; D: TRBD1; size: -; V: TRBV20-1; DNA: TGCAGTGCTAGTCCATCGGACAGGCCTACCGGGGAGCTGTTTTTT; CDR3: CSASPSDRPTGELFF
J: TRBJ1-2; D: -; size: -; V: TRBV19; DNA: TGTGCCAGTAGTATATTGACAGCCAACTATGGCTACACCTTC; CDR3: CASSILTANYGYTF
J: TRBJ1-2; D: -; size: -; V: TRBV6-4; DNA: TGTGCCAGCAGTGGCCCTCAGGGATTCTATGGCTACACCTTC; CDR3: CASSGPQGFYGYTF
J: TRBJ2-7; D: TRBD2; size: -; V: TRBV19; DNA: TGTGCCAGTAGCCTAAGCGGGGGGCCCTACGAGCAGTACTTC; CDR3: CASSLSGGPYEQYF
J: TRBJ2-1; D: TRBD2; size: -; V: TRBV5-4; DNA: TGTGCCAGCAGCTTCCTAGCGGGGACGTACAATGAGCAGTTCTTC; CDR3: CASSFLAGTYNEQFF
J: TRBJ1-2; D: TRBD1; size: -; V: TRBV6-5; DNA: TGTGCCAGCAGCCGCCCACCGGGACAGAGTGGCTACACCTTC; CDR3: CASSRPPGQSGYTF
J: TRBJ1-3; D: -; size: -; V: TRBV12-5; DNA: TGTGCTAGTGGTTTGGGCAGCATAGCCATTGTCAACTCTGGAAACACCATATATTTT; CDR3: CASGLGSIAIVNSGNTIYF